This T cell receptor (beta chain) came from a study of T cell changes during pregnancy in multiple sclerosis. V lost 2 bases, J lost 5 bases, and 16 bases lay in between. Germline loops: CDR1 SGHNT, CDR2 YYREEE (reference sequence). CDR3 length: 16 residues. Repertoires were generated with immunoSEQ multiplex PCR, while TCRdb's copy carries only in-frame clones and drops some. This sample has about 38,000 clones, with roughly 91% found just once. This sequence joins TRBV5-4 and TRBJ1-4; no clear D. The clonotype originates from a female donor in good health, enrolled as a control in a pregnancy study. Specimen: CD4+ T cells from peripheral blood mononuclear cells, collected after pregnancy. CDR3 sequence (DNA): TGTGCCAGCAGCTTCGGTATCAGCGCACCCAATGAAAAACTGTTTTTT. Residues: CASSFGISAPNEKLFF.